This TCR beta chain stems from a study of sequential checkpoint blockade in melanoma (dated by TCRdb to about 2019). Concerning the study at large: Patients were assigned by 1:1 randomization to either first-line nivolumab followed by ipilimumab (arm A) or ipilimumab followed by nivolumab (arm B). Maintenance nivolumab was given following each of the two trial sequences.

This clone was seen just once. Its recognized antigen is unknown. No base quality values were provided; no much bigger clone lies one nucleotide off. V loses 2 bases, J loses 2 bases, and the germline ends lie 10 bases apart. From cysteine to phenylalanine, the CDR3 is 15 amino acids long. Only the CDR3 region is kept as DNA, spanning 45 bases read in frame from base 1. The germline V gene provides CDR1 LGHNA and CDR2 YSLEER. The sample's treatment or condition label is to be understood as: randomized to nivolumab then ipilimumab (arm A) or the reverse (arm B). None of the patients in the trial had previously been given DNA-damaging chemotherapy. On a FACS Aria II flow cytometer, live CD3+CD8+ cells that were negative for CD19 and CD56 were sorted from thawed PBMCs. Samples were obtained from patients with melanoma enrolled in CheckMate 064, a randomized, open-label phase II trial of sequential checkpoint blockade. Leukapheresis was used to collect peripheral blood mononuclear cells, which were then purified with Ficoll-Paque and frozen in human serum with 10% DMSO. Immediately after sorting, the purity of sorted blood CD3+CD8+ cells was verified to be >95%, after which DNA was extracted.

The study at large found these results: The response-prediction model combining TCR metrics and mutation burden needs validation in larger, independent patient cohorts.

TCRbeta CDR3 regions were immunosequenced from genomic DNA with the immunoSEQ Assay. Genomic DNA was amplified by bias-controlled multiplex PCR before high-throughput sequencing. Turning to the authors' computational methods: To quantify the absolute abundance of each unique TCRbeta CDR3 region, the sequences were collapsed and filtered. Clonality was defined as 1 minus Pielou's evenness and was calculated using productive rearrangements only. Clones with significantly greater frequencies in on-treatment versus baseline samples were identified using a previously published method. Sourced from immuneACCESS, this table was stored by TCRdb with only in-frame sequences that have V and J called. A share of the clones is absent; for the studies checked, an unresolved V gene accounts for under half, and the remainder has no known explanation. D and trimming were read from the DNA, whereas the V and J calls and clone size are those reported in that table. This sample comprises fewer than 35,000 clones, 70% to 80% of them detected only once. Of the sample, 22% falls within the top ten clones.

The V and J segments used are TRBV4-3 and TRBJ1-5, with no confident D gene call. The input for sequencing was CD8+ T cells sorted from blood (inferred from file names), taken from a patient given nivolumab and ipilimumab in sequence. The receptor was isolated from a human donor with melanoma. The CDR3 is CASSQLWGGNQPQHF. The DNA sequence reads TGCGCCAGCAGCCAATTATGGGGAGGCAATCAGCCCCAGCATTTT.